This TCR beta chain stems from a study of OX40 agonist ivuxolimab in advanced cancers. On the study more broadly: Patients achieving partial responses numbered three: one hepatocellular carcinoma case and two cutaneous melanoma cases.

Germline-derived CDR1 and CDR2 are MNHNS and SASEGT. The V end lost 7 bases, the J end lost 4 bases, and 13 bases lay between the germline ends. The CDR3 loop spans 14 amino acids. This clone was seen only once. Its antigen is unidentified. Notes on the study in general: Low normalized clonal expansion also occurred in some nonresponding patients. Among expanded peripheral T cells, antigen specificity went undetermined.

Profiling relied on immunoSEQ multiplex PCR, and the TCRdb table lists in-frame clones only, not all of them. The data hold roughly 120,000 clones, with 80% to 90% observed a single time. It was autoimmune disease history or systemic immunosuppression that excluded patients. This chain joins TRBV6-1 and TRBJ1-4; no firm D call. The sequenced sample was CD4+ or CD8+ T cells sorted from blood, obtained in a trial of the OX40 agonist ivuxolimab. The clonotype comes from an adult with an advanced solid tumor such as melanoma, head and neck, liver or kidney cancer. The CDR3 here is CASMYGQYNEKLFF. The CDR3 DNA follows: TGTGCCAGCATGTACGGGCAGTATAATGAAAAACTGTTTTTT.